This T cell receptor (beta chain) came from a study of post-analysis software for immune sequencing data. This clonotype came up a few times. The antigen is undetermined. With 7 bases removed from V and 7 bases from J, the gap between germline ends came to 17 bases. CDR3 length: 14 amino acids. Built from TCR beta cDNA, the libraries had unique molecular identifiers in them. Via MiXCR, TCRdb re-called the PCR reads, giving one row per CDR3 protein. The table records more than 450,000 distinct CDR3 sequences, around 36% of them present only once. General study points: Included in a set of about 5 TRBV segments more frequent in patients than controls were TRBV5-6, TRBV5-1 and TRBV20-1.

Sequenced sample: blood. The sequence came from a girl aged 2-17 years with multiple sclerosis. This chain uses TRBV12-3 or TRBV12-4 with TRBJ2-1, with D uncertain. This CDR3 reads CASTLQELYNEQFF. The CDR3 DNA is TGTGCCAGCACCCTCCAGGAGCTTTATAATGAGCAGTTCTTC.